This T cell receptor beta chain was retrieved from a study of blood T cell repertoires in COVID-19. Study information: Specimens from acute and convalescent COVID-19 originated in the United States, Italy and Spain. In each case, the material was cDNA or gDNA derived from T cells, B-cell-depleted T cells, or PBMCs.

Data came from immunoSEQ multiplex PCR; TCRdb stores just in-frame clones and leaves some out. The repertoire holds tens of thousands of clones, with roughly four fifths as singletons. The ends were cut back, 4 bases at V and 1 base at J, with 14 bases in the middle. CDR1 KGHSH and CDR2 LQKENI come from the germline V gene. This CDR3 comprises 16 residues. J is TRBJ1-5 and V is TRBV18, with D maybe TRBD1 (5 bases). Sequences were obtained from peripheral blood. This clonotype originated in a woman aged 55-69 years with acute or convalescent COVID-19. This chain's CDR3 is CASSLSGLPSNQPQHF. The CDR3 DNA follows: TGTGCCAGCTCACTATCGGGACTTCCGAGCAATCAGCCCCAGCATTTT.